The rows below give T cell receptor beta chains drawn from one sample of a study of Ad26.COV2.S vaccination and SARS-CoV-2 variants. The method was immunoSEQ multiplex PCR; TCRdb's version includes in-frame clones alone and lacks a portion of them. The table has roughly 420,000 clones, roughly 90% seen once; the top ten hold 3.6%. The source material was peripheral blood, sampled in a trial of Ad26.COV2.S vaccine versus placebo. The receptors shown here come from a person aged 18-60 years who received the Ad26.COV2.S COVID-19 vaccine or a placebo. CDR3s include the opening cysteine and the closing phenylalanine or tryptophan. A D gene is named only where the DNA matches it firmly. For some rows the clone size is stated as once, few or many, or as a class when expanded; others skip it.

CDR3: CAWSSGVGNQPQHF
DNA: TGTGCCTGGAGTTCAGGGGTTGGCAATCAGCCCCAGCATTTT
V: TRBV30
size: .
J: TRBJ1-5
D: .

CDR3: CASSLWGGSELMNTEAFF
DNA: TGTGCCAGCAGTTTATGGGGGGGAAGCGAGCTTATGAACACTGAAGCTTTCTTT
V: TRBV28
size: .
J: TRBJ1-1
D: .

CDR3: CASSDTRGYQETQYF
DNA: TGTGCCAGCAGCGACACCCGGGGGTACCAAGAGACCCAGTACTTC
V: TRBV27
size: once
J: TRBJ2-5
D: .

CDR3: CASSSGNEQFF
DNA: TGTGCCAGCAGTAGTGGCAATGAGCAGTTCTTC
V: TRBV12-3/TRBV12-4
size: .
J: TRBJ2-1
D: .

CDR3: CASSPIGQVHEQYF
DNA: TGTGCCAGCAGTCCCATCGGACAGGTCCACGAGCAGTACTTC
V: TRBV6-2/TRBV6-3
size: .
J: TRBJ2-7
D: TRBD1

CDR3: CASKLTRVNSPLHF
DNA: TGTGCCAGCAAATTGACACGCGTGAATTCACCCCTCCACTTT
V: TRBV13
size: .
J: TRBJ1-6
D: .

CDR3: CASSATTRAPSGANVLTF
DNA: TGCGCCAGCAGCGCAACTACCCGGGCCCCCTCTGGGGCCAACGTCCTGACTTTC
V: TRBV5-1
size: .
J: TRBJ2-6
D: .

CDR3: CAWSVGSNQPQHF
DNA: TGTGCCTGGAGTGTTGGTAGCAATCAGCCCCAGCATTTT
V: TRBV30
size: .
J: TRBJ1-5
D: .

CDR3: CASSPGTDYYEQYF
DNA: TGTGCCAGCAGCCCCGGGACAGATTACTACGAGCAGTACTTC
V: TRBV6-5
size: .
J: TRBJ2-7
D: TRBD1

CDR3: CASSLGDSGNTIYF
DNA: TGTGCCAGCAGCTTAGGGGACTCTGGAAACACCATATATTTT
V: TRBV7-2
size: few
J: TRBJ1-3
D: .

CDR3: CASSQAPVVNSGNTIYF
DNA: TGTGCCAGCAGCCAAGCCCCGGTAGTCAACTCTGGAAACACCATATATTTT
V: TRBV3-1/TRBV3-2
size: .
J: TRBJ1-3
D: .

CDR3: CASSPGQGSYEQYF
DNA: TGTGCCAGCAGCCCAGGACAGGGAAGCTACGAGCAGTACTTC
V: TRBV6-5
size: .
J: TRBJ2-7
D: TRBD1

CDR3: CASSQEPGIYRTEAFF
DNA: TGCGCCAGCAGCCAAGAGCCAGGGATTTATCGCACTGAAGCTTTCTTT
V: TRBV4-1
size: .
J: TRBJ1-1
D: .

CDR3: CASSSMDSNTDTQYF
DNA: TGTGCCAGCAGTTCCATGGACTCTAACACAGATACGCAGTATTTT
V: TRBV27
size: few
J: TRBJ2-3
D: .

CDR3: CASSRGVYSYEQYF
DNA: TGTGCCAGCAGTCGCGGTGTCTACTCCTACGAGCAGTACTTC
V: TRBV6-2/TRBV6-3
size: .
J: TRBJ2-7
D: .

CDR3: CASSFRGQETQYF
DNA: TGTGCCAGCAGTTTCCGGGGTCAAGAGACCCAGTACTTC
V: TRBV28
size: .
J: TRBJ2-5
D: .

CDR3: CASSDYVGSSYNEQFF
DNA: TGTGCCAGCAGCGACTACGTGGGGAGCTCCTACAATGAGCAGTTCTTC
V: TRBV5-6
size: .
J: TRBJ2-1
D: .

CDR3: CASSTDRGDTDTQYF
DNA: TGTGCCAGTAGTACAGACAGGGGGGACACAGATACGCAGTATTTT
V: TRBV19
size: .
J: TRBJ2-3
D: TRBD1

CDR3: CASSLANRGGADTQYF
DNA: TGCGCCAGCAGCTTGGCCAACAGGGGCGGCGCAGATACGCAGTATTTT
V: TRBV5-1
size: .
J: TRBJ2-3
D: TRBD1

CDR3: CASNPPGGSLRSPLHF
DNA: TGTGCCAGCAACCCCCCCGGCGGTTCTTTGAGATCACCCCTCCACTTT
V: TRBV28
size: few
J: TRBJ1-6
D: .

CDR3: CASSPQRWETQYF
DNA: TGTGCCAGCAGTCCCCAGAGGTGGGAGACCCAGTACTTC
V: TRBV6-2/TRBV6-3
size: once
J: TRBJ2-5
D: .

CDR3: CASSLGTGVGYTF
DNA: TGTGCCAGCAGTTTGGGGACAGGGGTTGGCTACACCTTC
V: TRBV12-3/TRBV12-4
size: .
J: TRBJ1-2
D: TRBD1

CDR3: CASRMSSIDAANEKLFF
DNA: TGTGCCAGCAGAATGAGTAGTATAGACGCGGCTAATGAAAAACTGTTTTTT
V: TRBV28
size: .
J: TRBJ1-4
D: .